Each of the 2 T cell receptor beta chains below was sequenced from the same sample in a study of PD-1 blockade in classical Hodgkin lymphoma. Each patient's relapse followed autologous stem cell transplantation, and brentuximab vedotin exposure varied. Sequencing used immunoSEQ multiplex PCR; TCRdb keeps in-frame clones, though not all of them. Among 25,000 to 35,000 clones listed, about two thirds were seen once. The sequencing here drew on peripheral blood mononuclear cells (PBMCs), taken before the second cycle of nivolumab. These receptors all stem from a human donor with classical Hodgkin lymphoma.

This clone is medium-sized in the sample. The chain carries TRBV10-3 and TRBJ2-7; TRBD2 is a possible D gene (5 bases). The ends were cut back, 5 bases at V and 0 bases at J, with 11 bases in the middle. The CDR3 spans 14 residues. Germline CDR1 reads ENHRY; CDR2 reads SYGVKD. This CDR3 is CAISKEVSSYEQYF. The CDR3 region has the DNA TGTGCCATCAGTAAGGAGGTTTCCTCCTACGAGCAGTACTTC.

CDR3 amino acids: CASSPTLQGRAFF. The CDR3 nucleotides read TGTGCCAGCAGCCCTACTTTACAGGGGCGAGCTTTCTTT. The V and J genes are TRBV27 and TRBJ1-1, with 7 bases aligning to TRBD1. This CDR3 has 13 amino acids. Germline values: CDR1 MNHEY, CDR2 SMNVEV (reference sequence). V lost 6 bases, J lost 10 bases, and 11 bases stayed unmatched.